The 17 T cell receptor beta chains below were found in one sample sequenced in a study of blood T cell repertoires in COVID-19. Clones were read by immunoSEQ multiplex PCR, and TCRdb kept only the in-frame ones, dropping some. The data show over 60,000 clones, over 80% seen once. The sample consisted of peripheral blood. The origin of the receptors is a woman older than 75 with active COVID-19.

The chain couples TRBV28 to TRBJ2-1; D call uncertain. Trimming took off 2 bases at V and 7 bases at J, with 6 bases between the two ends. Germline lookup yields CDR1 MDHEN and CDR2 SYDVKM. The CDR3 spans 12 residues. The CDR3 loop reads CASSLVVNEQFF. The CDR3, as DNA: TGTGCCAGCAGTTTAGTAGTTAATGAGCAGTTCTTC.

The CDR3 DNA reads TGTGCCAGTAGGGTCGTTGGGGCCTGGGACACTGAAGCTTTCTTT. Translation: CASRVVGAWDTEAFF. This rearrangement joins TRBV19 to TRBJ1-1, with a possible D match to TRBD1 (5 bases). Per the germline V gene, CDR1 is LNHDA and CDR2 is SQIVND (reference sequence). Trimming removed 6 bases at V and 3 bases at J, with 17 bases between. The CDR3 covers 15 residues.

The V and J genes are TRBV6-2 or TRBV6-3 and TRBJ2-5; a weak D match, TRBD1 (5 bases). Germline lookup yields CDR1 MNHEY and CDR2 SVGEGT. The CDR3 covers 14 residues. Trimming took off 5 bases at V and 3 bases at J, with 13 bases between the two ends. This CDR3 is CASSRFQGKETQYF. The DNA of the CDR3 is TGTGCCAGCAGTCGATTTCAGGGAAAAGAGACCCAGTACTTC.

The gene calls are TRBV28 and TRBJ2-7; 10 bases align to TRBD1. The CDR3 is 13 amino acids. After removal of 7 bases from V and 6 bases from J, the junction contained 6 bases not matched to a gene. Germline loops: CDR1 MDHEN, CDR2 SYDVKM. CDR3 nucleotide sequence: TGTGCCAGCATCCCGGGACAGGGGCGCGAGCAGTACTTC. Its protein product is CASIPGQGREQYF.

The chain employs TRBV2 and TRBJ2-7; 10 bases align to TRBD2. The V and J ends lost 6 bases and 3 bases, in that order; junction bases with no gene match: 8. CDR1 and CDR2 from the germline V gene are SNHLY and FYNNEI. This CDR3 spans 15 amino acids. The CDR3 bases are TGTGCCAGCAGCGACGGACTAGCGGCCTACTACGAGCAGTACTTC. Translating gives CASSDGLAAYYEQYF. The variable domain in full, with the rest retrieved from reference TRBV2 and TRBJ2-7, is EPEVTQTPSHQVTQMGQEVILRCVPISNHLYFYWYRQILGQKVEFLVSFYNNEISEKSEIFDDQFSVERPDGSNFTLKIRSTKLEDSAMYFCASSDGLAAYYEQYFGPGTRLTVT.

This chain links TRBV27 with TRBJ1-2; D is undetermined. Germline CDR1 and CDR2: MNHEY and SMNVEV (reference sequence). The CDR3 extends over 14 amino acids. The V end was cut by 0 bases, the J end by 8 bases, with 13 bases between. CDR3 amino acids: CASSLSALIRGYTF. CDR3 nucleotides: TGTGCCAGCAGTTTATCGGCCCTTATCAGGGGCTACACCTTC.

V gene TRBV7-9 combines with J gene TRBJ1-4, with 10 bases fitting TRBD1. The germline V gene encodes CDR1 SEHNR and CDR2 FQNEAQ (reference sequence). CDR3 size: 14 residues. V dropped 3 bases and J dropped 11; count of bases not matched to a gene: 6. CDR3 sequence: CASSLGTGVRKLFF. The CDR3 nucleotides are TGTGCCAGCAGCTTGGGGACAGGGGTACGGAAACTGTTTTTT.

The gene calls are TRBV27 and TRBJ2-1, with a weak D call TRBD2 (5 bases). V was cut by 6 bases and J by 10 bases, with 13 bases left in between. Looked up from germline, CDR1 is MNHEY and CDR2 is SMNVEV (reference sequence). The CDR3 is 12 residues long. The CDR3 sequence: CASSPSGLEQFF. CDR3 DNA: TGTGCCAGCAGCCCATCTGGACTGGAGCAGTTCTTC.

This clone came up once. V and J are TRBV27 and TRBJ1-1; 11 bases line up with TRBD1. The CDR3 covers 15 residues. Losses at the gene ends were 7 bases for V and 0 bases for J; bases not matched to a gene: 4. The germline V gene has CDR1 MNHEY and CDR2 SMNVEV (reference sequence). The CDR3 DNA sequence: TGTGCCAGCACGAGGACAGGGGGCCTGAACACTGAAGCTTTCTTT. This sequence encodes CASTRTGGLNTEAFF.

The CDR3, as DNA: TGTGCCAGCAGCTTGGATGGGACTACCAATGAGCAGTTCTTC. Amino acid sequence: CASSLDGTTNEQFF. This chain links TRBV5-4 with TRBJ2-1, with TRBD2 identical over 7 bases. V shed 0 bases, J shed 6 bases, and the junction held 3 bases outside the gene matches. The CDR3 loop spans 14 amino acids. Germline V gene data show CDR1 as SGHNT and CDR2 as YYREEE (reference sequence).

The J gene is TRBJ2-5, the V gene TRBV10-3; 7 bases align to TRBD2. Germline assignment: CDR1 ENHRY and CDR2 SYGVKD. There are 15 residues in the CDR3. V shed 5 bases, J shed 2 bases, and the junction held 8 bases outside the gene matches. In DNA, the CDR3 is TGTGCCATCAGTCCTCTCGGGGGAGGGCAAGAGACCCAGTACTTC. The encoded protein is CAISPLGGGQETQYF.

V usage is TRBV7-3 and J usage is TRBJ2-2; the D gene is possibly TRBD2 (6 bases). Deletions cut 5 bases from V and 4 bases from J, with 11 bases between. The CDR3 totals 14 residues. In germline, CDR1 is SGHTA, CDR2 FQGTGA. The chain's CDR3 is CASSPGLVTGELFF. The DNA of the CDR3 is TGTGCCAGCAGCCCGGGACTCGTCACCGGGGAGCTGTTTTTT. The full variable domain, with the rest looked up from reference TRBV7-3 and TRBJ2-2, is GAGVSQTPSNKVTEKGKYVELRCDPISGHTALYWYRQSLGQGPEFLIYFQGTGAADDSGLPNDRFFAVRPEGSVSTLKIQRTERGDSAVYLCASSPGLVTGELFFGEGSRLTVL.

This clone appeared once. V usage is TRBV6-2 or TRBV6-3 and J usage is TRBJ2-7; weak D call: TRBD1 (6 bases). Germline-derived CDR1 and CDR2 are MNHEY and SVGEGT. The germline V and J ends were trimmed by 2 bases and 2 bases, with 13 bases remaining between them. The CDR3 is 15 amino acids. Here the CDR3 reads CASSYPRGPPYEQYF. The CDR3 DNA reads as TGTGCCAGCAGTTACCCCAGGGGCCCGCCCTACGAGCAGTACTTC.

The V gene is TRBV27, the J gene TRBJ2-3; the match to TRBD2 covers 9 bases. There are 16 residues in the CDR3. Trimming at V came to 5 bases and at J to 7 bases, leaving 13 bases not matched to a gene. Germline V gene data show CDR1 as MNHEY and CDR2 as SMNVEV (reference sequence). The CDR3 sequence: CASSPIAGEALHTQYF. The CDR3 DNA reads as TGTGCCAGCAGTCCCATAGCGGGAGAAGCCCTACATACGCAGTATTTT.

V is TRBV24-1 and J is TRBJ2-4; perhaps TRBD2 as D (6 bases). The CDR3 length is 16 residues. Germline loops: CDR1 KGHDR, CDR2 SFDVKD. Trimming cost V 2 bases and J 3 bases, with 13 bases left between them. CDR3 loop: CATSDSSANGKNIQYF. As DNA, the CDR3 is TGTGCCACCAGTGATTCTAGCGCAAACGGCAAAAACATTCAGTACTTC.

This chain connects TRBV15 to TRBJ2-1; 7 nucleotides match TRBD2. The germline CDR1 and CDR2 sequences are LNHNV and YYDKDF (reference sequence). The CDR3 totals 16 residues. V shed 1 base, J shed 0 bases, and the junction held 3 bases outside the gene matches. In DNA form, the CDR3 reads TGTGCCACCAGCAGAGCCCCGGGGGGCTCCTACAATGAGCAGTTCTTC. It specifies CATSRAPGGSYNEQFF.

The chain couples TRBV7-7 to TRBJ2-1; 11 bases agree with TRBD2. V shed 2 bases, J shed 6 bases, and the junction held 3 bases outside the gene matches. The germline V gene has CDR1 SSHAT and CDR2 FNYEAQ (reference sequence). This CDR3 is 15 amino acids long. CDR3 in DNA: TGTGCCAGCAGCTTAAGACTAGCGGGAACCAATGAGCAGTTCTTC. It yields the protein CASSLRLAGTNEQFF.